This T cell receptor (beta chain) was profiled in a study of blood T cells in healthy people across ages. Study results and limitations: Greater diversity and more naive CD4+ cells were seen in long-lived donors than in aged donors.

As for this clonotype: The antigen remains undetermined.

Then a second PCR, running roughly 6 to 11 cycles, was carried out with a sample-barcoded 5' primer and a J-beta primer mix. The authors tagged each cDNA molecule using a template-switch adaptor with 12 random nucleotides. TCRdb reprocessed the 5' RACE reads with MiXCR, giving one entry per CDR3 protein. The sample gives about 640,000 distinct CDR3 sequences, under 65% of which show up once; approximately 37% is in the top ten. CDR3 length: 13 amino acids. V was cut by 6 bases and J by 2 bases, with 11 bases left in between. Germline V gives CDR1 MNHEY, CDR2 SMNVEV (reference sequence). Sequenced input: blood. The receptor's source is a man in his sixties in good health. The rearrangement links TRBV27 to TRBJ2-7, with a tentative D call TRBD2 (5 bases). CDR3 residues: CASRASRAYEQYF. The CDR3 region has the DNA TGTGCCAGCAGGGCCTCGAGGGCCTACGAGCAGTACTTC.